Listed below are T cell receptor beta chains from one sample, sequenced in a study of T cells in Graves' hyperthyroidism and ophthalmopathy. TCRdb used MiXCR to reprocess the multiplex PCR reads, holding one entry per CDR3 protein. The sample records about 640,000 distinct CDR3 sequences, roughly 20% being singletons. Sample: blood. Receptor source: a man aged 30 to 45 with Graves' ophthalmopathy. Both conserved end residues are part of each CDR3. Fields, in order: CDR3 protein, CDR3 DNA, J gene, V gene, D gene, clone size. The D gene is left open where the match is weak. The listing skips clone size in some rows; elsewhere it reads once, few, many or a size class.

cdr3_aa: CASSDTQETQYF
cdr3_nt: TGTGCCAGCAGCGATACGCAAGAGACCCAGTACTTC
j_call: TRBJ2-5
v_call: TRBV11-1
d_call: .
clone_size: few

cdr3_aa: CASSSWSRATDYEQYF
cdr3_nt: TGTGCCAGCAGCTCTTGGAGTAGGGCGACCGACTACGAGCAGTACTTC
j_call: TRBJ2-7
v_call: TRBV11-2
d_call: .
clone_size: many

cdr3_aa: CASRSGTPEAFF
cdr3_nt: TGTGCCAGCAGGTCCGGGACACCTGAAGCTTTCTTT
j_call: TRBJ1-1
v_call: TRBV28
d_call: .
clone_size: .

cdr3_aa: CAISESGTSGTRLTDTQYF
cdr3_nt: TGTGCCATCAGTGAGTCTGGGACTAGCGGGACGAGGCTCACAGATACGCAGTATTTT
j_call: TRBJ2-3
v_call: TRBV10-3
d_call: TRBD2
clone_size: few

cdr3_aa: CASSLSGFTDYEQYF
cdr3_nt: TGTGCCAGCAGTTTATCGGGATTTACCGATTACGAGCAGTACTTC
j_call: TRBJ2-7
v_call: TRBV27
d_call: .
clone_size: .

cdr3_aa: CASSLMGGTSLAKNIQYF
cdr3_nt: TGTGCCAGCAGCCTTATGGGGGGCACCTCCCTAGCCAAAAACATTCAGTACTTC
j_call: TRBJ2-4
v_call: TRBV11-2
d_call: .
clone_size: few

cdr3_aa: CASSSIGNRRNNEQFF
cdr3_nt: TGTGCCAGCAGCTCAATCGGAAACAGGCGAAACAATGAGCAGTTCTTC
j_call: TRBJ2-1
v_call: TRBV11-2
d_call: .
clone_size: few

cdr3_aa: CASSLRRRLAGGNTDTQYF
cdr3_nt: TGTGCCAGCAGCCTAAGACGGCGCCTAGCGGGAGGGAACACAGATACGCAGTATTTT
j_call: TRBJ2-3
v_call: TRBV11-2
d_call: TRBD2
clone_size: many

cdr3_aa: CASVIGRSSYNEQFF
cdr3_nt: TGTGCCAGCGTAATCGGGAGGTCCTCCTACAATGAGCAGTTCTTC
j_call: TRBJ2-1
v_call: TRBV13
d_call: TRBD2
clone_size: .

cdr3_aa: CSARLAGLLSSYNEQFF
cdr3_nt: TGCAGTGCTCGACTAGCGGGTCTTTTAAGCTCCTACAATGAGCAGTTCTTC
j_call: TRBJ2-1
v_call: TRBV20-1
d_call: TRBD2
clone_size: few

cdr3_aa: CASTRGTGQYEQYF
cdr3_nt: TGTGCCAGCACCCGGGGGACAGGGCAATACGAGCAGTACTTC
j_call: TRBJ2-7
v_call: TRBV11-2
d_call: TRBD1
clone_size: many

cdr3_aa: CASRPLDREVDGQYF
cdr3_nt: TGTGCCAGCAGGCCTCTCGACAGGGAAGTTGATGGGCAGTACTTC
j_call: TRBJ2-7
v_call: TRBV28
d_call: TRBD1
clone_size: .

cdr3_aa: CATSDSRTGTTQETQYF
cdr3_nt: TGTGCCACCAGTGATTCCCGGACCGGGACAACTCAAGAGACCCAGTACTTC
j_call: TRBJ2-5
v_call: TRBV24-1
d_call: .
clone_size: few

cdr3_aa: CASSPQARPKGGYTF
cdr3_nt: TGTGCCAGCAGTCCTCAGGCGCGCCCGAAAGGTGGCTACACCTTC
j_call: TRBJ1-2
v_call: TRBV12-3/TRBV12-4
d_call: .
clone_size: many

cdr3_aa: CASSEAYMGDIPNQPQHF
cdr3_nt: TGTGCCAGCAGTGAAGCTTATATGGGAGACATACCTAATCAGCCCCAGCATTTT
j_call: TRBJ1-5
v_call: TRBV6-1
d_call: .
clone_size: .

cdr3_aa: CASSLVGMGLNTDTQYF
cdr3_nt: TGTGCCAGCAGCTTAGTAGGAATGGGACTCAACACAGATACGCAGTATTTT
j_call: TRBJ2-3
v_call: TRBV11-2
d_call: .
clone_size: many

cdr3_aa: CASSLGVTSARTDTQYF
cdr3_nt: TGCGCCAGCAGCTTGGGGGTTACTAGCGCCCGCACAGATACGCAGTATTTT
j_call: TRBJ2-3
v_call: TRBV5-1
d_call: TRBD2
clone_size: few

cdr3_aa: CASSPFHTSIQYF
cdr3_nt: TGTGCCAGCAGCCCTTTTCACACAAGCATTCAGTACTTC
j_call: TRBJ2-4
v_call: TRBV7-3
d_call: .
clone_size: few

cdr3_aa: CAISETGSGELFF
cdr3_nt: TGTGCCATCAGTGAGACAGGCTCCGGGGAGCTGTTTTTT
j_call: TRBJ2-2
v_call: TRBV10-3
d_call: .
clone_size: few

cdr3_aa: CASSLWTGGREQYF
cdr3_nt: TGTGCCAGCAGCTTGTGGACAGGGGGCCGCGAGCAGTACTTC
j_call: TRBJ2-7
v_call: TRBV7-9
d_call: TRBD1
clone_size: few

cdr3_aa: CASSGGSSGNTIYF
cdr3_nt: TGCGCCAGCAGCGGGGGGAGCTCTGGAAACACCATATATTTT
j_call: TRBJ1-3
v_call: TRBV2
d_call: .
clone_size: many

cdr3_aa: CASNRIDGQLNQPQHF
cdr3_nt: TGTGCCAGCAACCGGATAGACGGGCAGCTCAATCAGCCCCAGCATTTT
j_call: TRBJ1-5
v_call: TRBV28
d_call: .
clone_size: .

cdr3_aa: CASSYSNRMSGPGELFF
cdr3_nt: TGTGCCAGCAGTTACTCGAACCGCATGTCCGGTCCCGGGGAGCTGTTTTTT
j_call: TRBJ2-2
v_call: TRBV6-5
d_call: .
clone_size: few

cdr3_aa: CAIRTSATYEQYF
cdr3_nt: TGTGCCATAAGGACTAGCGCAACCTACGAGCAGTACTTC
j_call: TRBJ2-7
v_call: TRBV7-9
d_call: TRBD2
clone_size: .

cdr3_aa: CASSFGLPGARETQYF
cdr3_nt: TGTGCCAGCAGCTTCGGCCTTCCCGGGGCAAGAGAGACCCAGTACTTC
j_call: TRBJ2-5
v_call: TRBV5-6
d_call: .
clone_size: few

cdr3_aa: CAISAVPKYGYTF
cdr3_nt: TGTGCCATCAGTGCGGTTCCAAAATATGGCTACACCTTC
j_call: TRBJ1-2
v_call: TRBV10-3
d_call: .
clone_size: .

cdr3_aa: CASRGLTVNQPQHF
cdr3_nt: TGTGCCAGCAGGGGATTGACAGTCAATCAGCCCCAGCATTTT
j_call: TRBJ1-5
v_call: TRBV2
d_call: .
clone_size: .

cdr3_aa: CASRGETPQYF
cdr3_nt: TGTGCCAGCCGGGGGGAGACCCCCCAGTACTTC
j_call: TRBJ2-5
v_call: TRBV28
d_call: TRBD2
clone_size: many

cdr3_aa: CASSVWDRQMTNYGYTF
cdr3_nt: TGTGCCAGCAGTGTATGGGACAGACAAATGACTAACTATGGCTACACCTTC
j_call: TRBJ1-2
v_call: TRBV6-1
d_call: TRBD1
clone_size: many